Below are 26 T cell receptor beta chains sequenced from a single sample in a study of blood T cell repertoires in COVID-19. Using immunoSEQ multiplex PCR, the repertoire was profiled, and TCRdb retains in-frame clones only, with some absent. The sample consists of around 500,000 clones, approximately 90% of them appearing once. The sample taken for sequencing was PBMCs or T cells enriched from blood (not recorded which). Receptors were obtained from a middle-aged woman who had recovered from COVID-19.

The chain combines TRBV3-1 (or the pseudogene TRBV3-2) with TRBJ2-1; no definite D call. The CDR3 is 18 amino acids. Trimming stripped 0 bases from V and 5 bases from J, with 20 bases between. Germline assignment: CDR1 LGHDT and CDR2 YNNKEL (reference sequence). The CDR3: CASSQESRYQPEDNEQFF. The CDR3 DNA sequence: TGTGCCAGCAGCCAAGAATCGAGATACCAGCCCGAGGACAATGAGCAGTTCTTC.

In this sample, this clone turned up once. V is TRBV3-1 (or the pseudogene TRBV3-2) and J is TRBJ2-5; 7 bases match TRBD1. The germline gives CDR1 LGHDT, CDR2 YNNKEL (reference sequence). V was pared by 3 bases and J by 2 bases, with 9 bases of the junction left unmatched. This CDR3 is 16 amino acids long. The CDR3 nucleotides are TGTGCCAGCAGCCACTCCGCTGGGACAGCACAAGAGACCCAGTACTTC. Encoded protein: CASSHSAGTAQETQYF.

V and J are TRBV11-3 and TRBJ1-2, with 10 bases aligning to TRBD1. Germline V gene data show CDR1 as SGHNT and CDR2 as YENEEA. J lost 6 bases, V lost 2 bases, and 6 bases had no gene match. The CDR3 has 15 amino acids. This CDR3 reads CASSLPGQGRDGYTF. CDR3 nucleotide sequence: TGTGCCAGCAGCTTACCGGGACAGGGGAGGGATGGCTACACCTTC.

The rearrangement joins TRBV6-1 to TRBJ2-1, with 8 bases matching TRBD2. The CDR3 loop spans 16 amino acids. V shed 3 bases and J 6 bases; nucleotides not matched to a gene: 10. Germline assignment: CDR1 MNHNS and CDR2 SASEGT. The chain's CDR3 is CASSELGREGLNEQFF. The CDR3 bases are TGTGCCAGCAGTGAGTTGGGCCGGGAGGGCCTCAATGAGCAGTTCTTC.

V gene TRBV29-1 combines with J gene TRBJ1-1; possible D gene TRBD1, 6 bases. The V gene's germline CDR1 is SQVTM and CDR2 ANQGSEA. The CDR3 extends over 13 amino acids. V was pared by 6 bases and J by 1 base, with 12 bases between. The CDR3 region is CSVAGTSNTEAFF. CDR3 bases: TGCAGCGTAGCCGGGACATCGAACACTGAAGCTTTCTTT.

The chain recombines TRBV5-8 with TRBJ2-7, with 15 bases identical to TRBD2. Germline V gene sequence: CDR1 SGHTS, CDR2 YDEGEE. The CDR3 runs 17 residues. V lost 0 bases and J lost 2; bases outside the gene matches: 3. The CDR3 loop reads CASSLAWTSGRAYEQYF. In nucleotides, the CDR3 is TGTGCCAGCAGCTTGGCCTGGACTAGCGGGAGGGCCTACGAGCAGTACTTC.

A single count supports this clone. The chain recombines TRBV5-6 with TRBJ2-5; possible D gene TRBD2, 5 bases. CDR3 length equals 16 residues. CDR1 is SGHDT and CDR2 is YYEEEE in the germline V gene. Trimming left V 4 bases short and J 2 bases short, with 18 bases between. The CDR3 region is CASSHRRGLGQETQYF. The DNA for the CDR3 is TGTGCCAGCAGCCACCGGAGAGGGTTGGGGCAAGAGACCCAGTACTTC.

The chain combines TRBV7-9 with TRBJ1-2; 9 nucleotides match TRBD1. Trimming cost V 5 bases and J 2 bases; bases outside gene matches: 6. This CDR3 is built from 15 residues. The V gene's germline CDR1 is SEHNR and CDR2 FQNEAQ (reference sequence). CDR3 protein: CASSTQGARNYGYTF. The CDR3, as DNA: TGTGCCAGCAGCACACAGGGGGCGCGGAACTATGGCTACACCTTC.

The rearrangement links TRBV7-2 to TRBJ2-7, with D maybe TRBD2 (5 bases). The V and J ends lost 1 base and 3 bases respectively, with 10 bases between them. The length of the CDR3 is 14 residues. The germline gives CDR1 SGHTA, CDR2 FQGNSA. CDR3 protein: CASSLEGGYYEQYF. The CDR3 DNA reads TGTGCCAGCAGCTTAGAGGGCGGGTACTACGAGCAGTACTTC.

V is TRBV10-3 and J is TRBJ1-3; 7 bases agree with TRBD1. The CDR3 has 13 residues. V lost 8 bases to trimming and J lost 1 base; unmatched junction nucleotides: 2. Per germline, CDR1 ENHRY and CDR2 SYGVKD. CDR3 sequence (DNA): TGTGCCATCGAACAGGGGTCTGGAAACACCATATATTTT. It specifies CAIEQGSGNTIYF.

The CDR3 DNA reads TGTGCCAGCAGCTTAGCTACAGGGGGCACTGAAGCTTTCTTT. The encoded protein is CASSLATGGTEAFF. This chain joins TRBV7-2 and TRBJ1-1; 8 nucleotides agree with TRBD1. Germline trimming cut 0 bases from V and 4 bases from J; bases unmatched to any gene: 1. The CDR3 covers 14 residues. Germline lookup yields CDR1 SGHTA and CDR2 FQGNSA.

The CDR3 region has the DNA TGCGCCAGCAGCCAAGCTACTACTAGCGGATCCTACGAGCAGTACTTC. It codes for CASSQATTSGSYEQYF. V gene TRBV4-1 combines with J gene TRBJ2-7; 8 nucleotides match TRBD2. V trimming: 1 base; J trimming: 1 base; junction bases outside the gene matches: 6. The CDR3 has 16 residues. Germline values: CDR1 MGHRA, CDR2 YSYEKL.

This clone has only one observation. This sequence joins TRBV5-6 and TRBJ1-5, with D hard to call. This CDR3 spans 13 amino acids. In germline, CDR1 is SGHDT, CDR2 YYEEEE. V lost 4 bases to trimming and J lost 7 bases, with 12 bases between them. The CDR3 DNA follows: TGTGCCAGCAGCCCGGGGTCCAGACAGCCCCAGCATTTT. Translation gives CASSPGSRQPQHF.

CDR3 nucleotides: TGTGCCAGCAGCTTAGTGGCGGGAGTGTCAGAGACCCAGTACTTC. It specifies CASSLVAGVSETQYF. The chain recombines TRBV13 with TRBJ2-5; TRBD2 matches 7 bases. The junction had 6 bases not matched to a gene; V was cut back by 1 base and J by 4 bases. Germline V gene sequence: CDR1 PRHDT, CDR2 FYEKMQ (reference sequence). CDR3 length equals 15 residues.

The chain carries TRBV7-8 and TRBJ1-1; 8 positions agree with TRBD1. Germline V gene data show CDR1 as SGHVS and CDR2 as FQNEAQ. The ends lost 5 bases at V and 1 base at J; junction bases unmatched: 9. The CDR3 has 16 amino acids. CDR3 DNA sequence: TGTGCCAGCAGCCGACAGGGGCCCAAACCGAACACTGAAGCTTTCTTT. Translated, it gives CASSRQGPKPNTEAFF.

V is TRBV12-3 or TRBV12-4 and J is TRBJ2-3, with a tentative D call TRBD2 (5 bases). The germline V and J ends were trimmed by 6 bases and 3 bases, with 7 bases remaining between them. The CDR3 totals 12 residues. CDR3 nucleotides: TGTGCCAGCAGGCGCGGGACAGATACGCAGTATTTT. Encoded protein: CASRRGTDTQYF.

The chain carries TRBV18 and TRBJ2-1; TRBD2 matches 11 bases. V lost 4 bases and J lost 8; bases outside the gene matches: 4. This CDR3 spans 14 amino acids. Germline CDR1 reads KGHSH; CDR2 reads LQKENI. The CDR3 reads CASSLRSGRDEQFF. DNA for the CDR3: TGTGCCAGCTCACTACGTAGCGGGAGGGATGAGCAGTTCTTC.

CDR3: CASGTSGIQETQYF. For the CDR3, the DNA is TGCGCCAGCGGGACTAGCGGTATCCAAGAGACCCAGTACTTC. The V and J genes are TRBV5-1 and TRBJ2-5, with 11 bases that match TRBD2. The J segment lost 1 base and the V segment lost 7 bases, leaving 3 bases of the junction unmatched. The CDR3 sequence is 14 residues long. The germline V gene has CDR1 SGHRS and CDR2 YFSETQ. Drawing the rest from reference TRBV5-1 and TRBJ2-5, the complete variable domain is KAGVTQTPRYLIKTRGQQVTLSCSPISGHRSVSWYQQTPGQGLQFLFEYFSETQRNKGNFPGRFSGRQFSNSRSEMNVSTLELGDSALYLCASGTSGIQETQYFGPGTRLLVL.

The chain carries TRBV25-1 and TRBJ2-6, with D possibly TRBD1 on 5 matching bases. CDR3 length: 15 residues. Germline V lookup: CDR1 MGHDK, CDR2 SYGVNS. V was trimmed by 1 base and J by 4 bases, leaving 8 bases between them. The CDR3 spells CASSESGPGANVLTF. As DNA, the CDR3 is TGTGCCAGCAGTGAATCAGGGCCCGGGGCCAACGTCCTGACTTTC.

The CDR3 protein is CASSLATSGRLGYNEQFF. CDR3 sequence (DNA): TGCGCCAGCAGCTTGGCGACTAGCGGGAGACTTGGCTACAATGAGCAGTTCTTC. The chain couples TRBV5-1 to TRBJ2-1, with 12 bases matching TRBD2. Germline values: CDR1 SGHRS, CDR2 YFSETQ. This CDR3 region has 18 residues. V shed 0 bases and J 3 bases; nucleotides not matched to a gene: 7.

The CDR3 sequence is CASSPRGTRANNEQFF. The CDR3 region has the DNA TGTGCCAGCTCACCACGGGGGACTAGGGCCAACAATGAGCAGTTCTTC. The chain uses TRBV18 and TRBJ2-1; 8 nucleotides agree with TRBD2. Germline V gives CDR1 KGHSH, CDR2 LQKENI. Trimming at V came to 1 base and at J to 5 bases, leaving 7 bases not matched to a gene. The CDR3 has 16 amino acids.

The V and J genes are TRBV24-1 and TRBJ2-3; TRBD1 agrees at 7 bases. Germline CDR1 is KGHDR and CDR2 is SFDVKD. J was trimmed by 1 base and V by 4 bases; bases with no gene match: 7. CDR3 length: 16 amino acids. The CDR3 protein is CATSEPQGTGTDTQYF. The CDR3 DNA reads as TGTGCCACCAGTGAGCCACAGGGGACGGGCACAGATACGCAGTATTTT.

The V call is TRBV6-5, the J call TRBJ1-2; D might be TRBD1 (6 bases). The CDR3 loop spans 15 amino acids. The V end lost 0 bases, the J end lost 0 bases, and 8 bases lay between the germline ends. Germline lookup yields CDR1 MNHEY and CDR2 SVGAGI. The CDR3 DNA sequence: TGTGCCAGCAGTTACTCGCCAGGGGCTAACTATGGCTACACCTTC. The encoded protein is CASSYSPGANYGYTF.

CDR3 bases: TGTGCCACCTGGACAGGGGCGAGGAACACCGGGGAGCTGTTTTTT. Translating it yields CATWTGARNTGELFF. J is TRBJ2-2 and V is TRBV10-3, with 9 positions matching TRBD1. Unmatched junction bases numbered 7, after V lost 10 bases and J lost 1 base. Germline V gene sequence: CDR1 ENHRY, CDR2 SYGVKD. The CDR3 consists of 15 residues.

J is TRBJ2-1 and V is TRBV4-3; D is perhaps TRBD2 (5 bases). The V and J ends lost 0 bases and 0 bases respectively, with 12 bases between them. The germline V gene encodes CDR1 LGHNA and CDR2 YSLEER. The CDR3 spans 17 residues. CDR3 in amino acids: CASSQDLEASSYNEQFF. The CDR3 DNA sequence: TGCGCCAGCAGCCAAGATCTGGAGGCTAGCTCCTACAATGAGCAGTTCTTC.

Comment on this clone: This specimen includes other DNA sequences encoding the same CDR3. J is TRBJ1-2 and V is TRBV4-1, with 10 bases lining up with TRBD1. Germline values: CDR1 MGHRA, CDR2 YSYEKL. J was trimmed by 0 bases and V by 1 base; bases with no gene match: 2. CDR3 length: 16 residues. The CDR3 sequence is CASSQGQGASNYGYTF. CDR3 in DNA: TGCGCCAGCAGCCAAGGACAGGGGGCATCTAACTATGGCTACACCTTC.